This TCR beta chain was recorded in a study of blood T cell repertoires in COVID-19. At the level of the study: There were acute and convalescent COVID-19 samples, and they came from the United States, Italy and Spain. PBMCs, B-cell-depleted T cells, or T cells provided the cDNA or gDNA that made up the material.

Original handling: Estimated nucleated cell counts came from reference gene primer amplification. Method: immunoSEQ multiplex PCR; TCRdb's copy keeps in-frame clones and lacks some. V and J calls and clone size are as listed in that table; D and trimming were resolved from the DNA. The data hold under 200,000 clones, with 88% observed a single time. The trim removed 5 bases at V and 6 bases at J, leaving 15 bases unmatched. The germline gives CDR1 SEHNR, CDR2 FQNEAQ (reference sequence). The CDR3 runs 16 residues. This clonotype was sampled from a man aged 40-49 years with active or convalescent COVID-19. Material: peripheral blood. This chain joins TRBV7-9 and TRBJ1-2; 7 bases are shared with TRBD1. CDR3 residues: CASSPRQGTFSDGYTF. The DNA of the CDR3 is TGTGCCAGCAGCCCCAGACAGGGTACTTTTTCCGATGGCTACACCTTC.